These 17 T cell receptor beta chains originate from one sample sequenced in a study of T cell responses to AZD1222 COVID-19 vaccine. Produced via immunoSEQ multiplex PCR; TCRdb's table is partial and in-frame only. The sample records about 150,000 clones, roughly nine tenths being singletons. The specimen was peripheral blood, collected on day 0 of AZD1222 vaccination. The source of these receptors is an adult in good health.

The chain recombines TRBV2 with TRBJ1-1; 8 bases are a match to TRBD1. Per the germline V gene, CDR1 is SNHLY and CDR2 is FYNNEI. J gave up 5 bases and V 5 bases, and 7 bases lay outside the gene matches. The CDR3 runs 14 residues. The CDR3 protein is CASSPQGAPTEAFF. The CDR3 DNA follows: TGTGCCAGCAGTCCCCAGGGGGCGCCTACTGAAGCTTTCTTT.

The rearrangement uses TRBV18 and TRBJ1-1, with a possible D match to TRBD1 (5 bases). The CDR3 is made up of 15 amino acids. The V end was cut by 3 bases, the J end by 5 bases, with 16 bases between. Germline V lookup: CDR1 KGHSH, CDR2 LQKENI. The CDR3 spells CASSPIGRGGTEAFF. The CDR3 DNA reads TGTGCCAGCTCACCGATCGGACGGGGGGGTACTGAAGCTTTCTTT.

This rearrangement joins TRBV28 to TRBJ1-4, with TRBD1 matching over 11 bases. V was clipped by 3 bases and J by 0 bases; unmatched bases: 6. The CDR3 spans 18 residues. CDR1 and CDR2 (germline): MDHEN, SYDVKM. Written as DNA, the CDR3 is TGTGCCAGCAGTTTCCCCTCGGGACAGGGGGCAACTAATGAAAAACTGTTTTTT. Amino acids: CASSFPSGQGATNEKLFF.

The genes are TRBV14 and TRBJ2-1, with D possibly matching TRBD2 (6 bases). The length of the CDR3 is 17 residues. CDR1 is SGHDN, CDR2 FVKESK, per germline. V was cut by 6 bases and J by 2 bases, with 20 bases left in between. The CDR3 loop is CASSLDFGGATYNEQFF. CDR3 nucleotide sequence: TGTGCCAGCAGTCTTGACTTCGGGGGAGCTACCTACAATGAGCAGTTCTTC.

This rearrangement joins TRBV9 to TRBJ1-2; D not resolved. V lost 1 base to trimming and J lost 2 bases, with 12 bases between them. Germline V gene lookup returns CDR1 SGDLS and CDR2 YYNGEE. The CDR3 contains 15 residues. The CDR3 coding sequence is TGTGCCAGCAGCGTAAACAGTCTTATGAACTATGGCTACACCTTC. Translated: CASSVNSLMNYGYTF.

This clone was observed a handful of times. The chain has TRBV11-1 and TRBJ2-1; D is possibly TRBD1 (6 bases). The CDR3 contains 15 residues. The germline gives CDR1 SGHAT, CDR2 FQDESV (reference sequence). V shed 1 base and J shed 1 base, with 8 bases lying between them. The CDR3 DNA sequence: TGTGCCAGCAGCTTAGGACAGGAATCCTACAATGAGCAGTTCTTC. The encoded protein is CASSLGQESYNEQFF.

This clone was detected only a few times. V is TRBV7-3 and J is TRBJ1-1, with D possibly being TRBD1 (6 bases). Looked up from germline, CDR1 is SGHTA and CDR2 is FQGTGA. The V end was cut by 1 base, the J end by 4 bases, with 13 bases between. This CDR3 has 15 residues. In DNA, the CDR3 is TGTGCCAGCAGCTTAAATGGGGGCAGGGGCACTGAAGCTTTCTTT. Protein sequence: CASSLNGGRGTEAFF.

The chain combines TRBV3-1 (or the pseudogene TRBV3-2) with TRBJ1-6; 9 positions agree with TRBD1. V dropped 5 bases and J dropped 9; count of bases not matched to a gene: 11. CDR1 LGHDT and CDR2 YNNKEL come from the germline V gene (reference sequence). The CDR3 covers 16 residues. CDR3 bases: TGTGCCAGCAGCTTAGTCCCGGGACAGGGAGGTTCACCCCTCCACTTT. This codes for CASSLVPGQGGSPLHF.

The J gene is TRBJ2-1, the V gene TRBV27; no firm D call. CDR1 and CDR2 from the germline V gene are MNHEY and SMNVEV (reference sequence). CDR3 length: 11 residues. V was cut by 2 bases and J by 6 bases, with 2 bases left in between. CDR3 sequence reads: CASSLGNEQFF. The DNA for the CDR3 is TGTGCCAGCAGTTTAGGCAATGAGCAGTTCTTC.

The chain joins TRBV5-1 to TRBJ2-5, with 8 nucleotides matching TRBD2. Germline V CDR1 and CDR2: SGHRS, YFSETQ. This CDR3 contains 12 residues. After removal of 5 bases from V and 3 bases from J, the junction contained 0 bases not matched to a gene. CDR3 in DNA: TGCGCCAGCAGGGGACTAGAAGAGACCCAGTACTTC. Encoded protein: CASRGLEETQYF. The variable domain in full, with the rest retrieved from reference TRBV5-1 and TRBJ2-5, is KAGVTQTPRYLIKTRGQQVTLSCSPISGHRSVSWYQQTPGQGLQFLFEYFSETQRNKGNFPGRFSGRQFSNSRSEMNVSTLELGDSALYLCASRGLEETQYFGPGTRLLVL.

The chain joins TRBV28 to TRBJ2-7; possible D gene TRBD2, 5 bases. Trimming cost V 6 bases and J 1 base, with 10 bases left between them. Germline CDR1 reads MDHEN; CDR2 reads SYDVKM. This CDR3 is built from 13 residues. The CDR3, as DNA: TGTGCCAGCAGCTCGCGGGTATCCTACGAGCAGTACTTC. Protein sequence: CASSSRVSYEQYF. Supplemented by reference TRBV28 and TRBJ2-7, the full variable domain reads DVKVTQSSRYLVKRTGEKVFLECVQDMDHENMFWYRQDPGLGLRLIYFSYDVKMKEKGDIPEGYSVSREKKERFSLILESASTNQTSMYLCASSSRVSYEQYFGPGTRLTVT.

The rearrangement joins TRBV7-6 to TRBJ1-1; D is possibly TRBD1 (6 bases). Trimming pared 5 bases from V and 1 base from J, leaving 23 bases between. Looked up from germline, CDR1 is SGHVS and CDR2 is FNYEAQ. The CDR3 runs to 18 residues. The CDR3 reads CASSPSGTGLIENTEAFF. CDR3 nucleotides: TGTGCCAGCAGCCCTAGTGGAACAGGGTTGATTGAGAACACTGAAGCTTTCTTT.

The V gene is TRBV25-1, the J gene TRBJ1-3; D is undetermined. The CDR3 has 13 amino acids. V lost 6 bases, J lost 0 bases, and 6 bases lay in between. The germline V gene encodes CDR1 MGHDK and CDR2 SYGVNS. Here the CDR3 DNA reads TGTGCCAGCAGGAGCTTCTCTGGAAACACCATATATTTT. Translating it yields CASRSFSGNTIYF.

The chain combines TRBV5-1 with TRBJ1-1; tentatively, D is TRBD1 (5 bases). Germline loops: CDR1 SGHRS, CDR2 YFSETQ. The V gene lost 4 bases and the J gene lost 1 base, with 11 bases spanning the gap. The CDR3 is 14 residues long. CDR3 bases: TGCGCCAGCAGCCGAACCACAGGGAACACTGAAGCTTTCTTT. This gives the protein CASSRTTGNTEAFF.

The V gene is TRBV3-1 (or the pseudogene TRBV3-2), the J gene TRBJ1-2; 9 bases are a match to TRBD1. V lost 0 bases to trimming and J lost 7 bases; unmatched junction nucleotides: 6. CDR3 size: 15 residues. Germline assignment: CDR1 LGHDT and CDR2 YNNKEL (reference sequence). DNA of the CDR3: TGTGCCAGCAGCCAAGAAGCGGGACAGGGTGCTGGCTACACCTTC. Its protein product is CASSQEAGQGAGYTF.

This clone has only a few counts. This sequence joins TRBV21-1 and TRBJ2-7; whether TRBD1, the table's D call, matches the DNA was not checked. TRBV21-1 is listed as a pseudogene. CDR3 size: 14 residues. Here the CDR3 DNA reads TGTGCCAGCAGCACGGGACAGGACTTTTACGAGCAGTACTTC. The encoded protein is CASSTGQDFYEQYF.

The rearrangement uses TRBV28 and TRBJ2-3; D call uncertain. The V end lost 6 bases, the J end lost 0 bases, and 16 bases lay between the germline ends. The germline gives CDR1 MDHEN, CDR2 SYDVKM. This CDR3 comprises 16 residues. The CDR3 DNA reads TGTGCCAGCAGCCCTACTTCCTGGCGGAGCACAGATACGCAGTATTTT. It translates to CASSPTSWRSTDTQYF.